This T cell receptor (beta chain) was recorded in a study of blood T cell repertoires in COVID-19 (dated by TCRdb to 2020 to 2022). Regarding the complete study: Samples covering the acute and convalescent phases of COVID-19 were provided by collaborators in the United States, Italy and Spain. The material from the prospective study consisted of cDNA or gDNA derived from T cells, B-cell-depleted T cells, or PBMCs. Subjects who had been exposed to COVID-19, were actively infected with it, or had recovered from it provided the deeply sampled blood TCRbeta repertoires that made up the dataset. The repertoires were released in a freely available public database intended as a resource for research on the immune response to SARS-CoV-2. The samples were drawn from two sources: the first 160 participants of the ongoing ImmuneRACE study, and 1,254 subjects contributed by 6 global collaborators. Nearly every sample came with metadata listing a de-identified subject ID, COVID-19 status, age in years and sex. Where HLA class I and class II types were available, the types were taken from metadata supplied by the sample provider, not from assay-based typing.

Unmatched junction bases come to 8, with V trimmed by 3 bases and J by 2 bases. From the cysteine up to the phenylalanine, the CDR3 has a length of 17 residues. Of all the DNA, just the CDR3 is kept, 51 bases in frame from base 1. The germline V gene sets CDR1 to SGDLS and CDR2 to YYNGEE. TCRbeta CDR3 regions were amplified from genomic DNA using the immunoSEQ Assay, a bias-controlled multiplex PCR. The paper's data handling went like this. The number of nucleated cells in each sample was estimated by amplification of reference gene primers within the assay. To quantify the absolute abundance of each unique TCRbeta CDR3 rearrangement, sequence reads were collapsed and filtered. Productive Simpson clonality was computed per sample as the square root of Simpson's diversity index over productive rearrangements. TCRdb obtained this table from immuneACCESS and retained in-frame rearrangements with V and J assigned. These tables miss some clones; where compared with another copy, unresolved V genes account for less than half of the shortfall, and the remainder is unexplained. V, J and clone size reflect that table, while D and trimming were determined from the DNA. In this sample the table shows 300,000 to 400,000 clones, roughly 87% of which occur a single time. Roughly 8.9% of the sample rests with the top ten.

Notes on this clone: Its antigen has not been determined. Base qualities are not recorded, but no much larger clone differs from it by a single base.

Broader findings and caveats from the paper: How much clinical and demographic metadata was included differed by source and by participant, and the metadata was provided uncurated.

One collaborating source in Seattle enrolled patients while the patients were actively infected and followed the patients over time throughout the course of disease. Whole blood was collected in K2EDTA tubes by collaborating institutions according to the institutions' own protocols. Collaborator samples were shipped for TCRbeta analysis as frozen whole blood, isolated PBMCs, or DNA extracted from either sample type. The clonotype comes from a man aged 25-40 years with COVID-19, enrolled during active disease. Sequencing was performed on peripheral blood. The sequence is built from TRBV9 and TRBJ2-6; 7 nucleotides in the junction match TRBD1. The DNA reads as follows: TGTGCCAGCAGCGACGGGCAGGGGGTCACTGGGGCCAACGTCCTGACTTTC. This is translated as CASSDGQGVTGANVLTF.